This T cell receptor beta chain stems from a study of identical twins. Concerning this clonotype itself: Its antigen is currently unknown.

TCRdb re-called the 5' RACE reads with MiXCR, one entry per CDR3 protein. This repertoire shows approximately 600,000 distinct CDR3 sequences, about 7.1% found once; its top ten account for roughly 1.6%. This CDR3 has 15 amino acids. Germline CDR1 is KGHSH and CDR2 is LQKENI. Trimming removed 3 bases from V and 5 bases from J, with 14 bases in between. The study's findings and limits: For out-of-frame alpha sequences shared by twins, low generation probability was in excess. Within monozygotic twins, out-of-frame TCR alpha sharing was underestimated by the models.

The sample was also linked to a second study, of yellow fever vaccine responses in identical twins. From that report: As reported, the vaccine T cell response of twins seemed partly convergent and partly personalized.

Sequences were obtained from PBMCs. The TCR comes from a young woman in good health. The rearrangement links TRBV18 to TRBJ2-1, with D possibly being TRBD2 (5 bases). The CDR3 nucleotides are TGTGCCAGCTCACCCCGTATCGGGAACAACAATGAGCAGTTCTTC. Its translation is CASSPRIGNNNEQFF.